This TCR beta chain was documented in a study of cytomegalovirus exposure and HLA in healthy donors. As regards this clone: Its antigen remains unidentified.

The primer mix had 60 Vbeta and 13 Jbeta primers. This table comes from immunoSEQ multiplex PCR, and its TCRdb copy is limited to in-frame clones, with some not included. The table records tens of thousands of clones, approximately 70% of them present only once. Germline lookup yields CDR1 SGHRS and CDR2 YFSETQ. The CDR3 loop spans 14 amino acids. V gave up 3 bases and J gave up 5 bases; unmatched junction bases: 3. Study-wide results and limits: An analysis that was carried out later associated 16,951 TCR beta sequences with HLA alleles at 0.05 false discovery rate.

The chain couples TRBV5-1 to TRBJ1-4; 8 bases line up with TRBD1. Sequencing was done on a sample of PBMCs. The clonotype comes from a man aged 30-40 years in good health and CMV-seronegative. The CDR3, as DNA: TGCGCCAGCAGCTGGACAGGGAGGAATGAAAAACTGTTTTTT. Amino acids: CASSWTGRNEKLFF.